This T cell receptor (beta chain) was recovered during a study of T cell clones after liver transplantation (dated by TCRdb to the late 2010s). Concerning the study at large: The samples were obtained from ITN030ST, a randomized trial that attempted immunosuppression withdrawal within 2 years after liver transplantation. After a pre-transplant mixed lymphocyte reaction, TCRbeta sequencing was used to pinpoint donor-reactive T cell clones, which were subsequently tracked in post-transplant blood. As an antigen-independent comparator for donor-reactive sequences, third party-reactive TCRbeta sequences were also identified from pre-transplant MLRs. Three of the eight recipients were HCV-positive; the others were transplanted for non-autoimmune, non-viral indications. Subjects received no induction therapy and standard immunosuppression until randomization at 12-24 months post-transplant. Tolerance was defined as complete withdrawal of immunosuppression for at least one year without a rise in liver enzymes beyond twice the upper limit of normal. Blood samples were collected pre-transplant, pre-randomization before withdrawal, and post-randomization after either full withdrawal or failed withdrawal. Of the 8 liver transplant recipients making up the studied cohort, 3 were classified as tolerant and 5 as non-tolerant.

A remark on this clone: No antigen is known for it. No much larger clone is present one base from it, and per-base qualities are unavailable.

High-throughput TCRbeta CDR3 sequencing of frozen genomic DNA was performed by immunoSEQ, including PCR amplification, mapping, bias correction and internal controls. The study's own analysis went as follows. Productive rearrangements were kept, and unique TCRbeta sequences were defined by CDR3 nucleotide sequence plus V and J gene. For classification of a sequence as donor-reactive, at least 5-fold expansion in CFSE-low cells relative to unstimulated pre-transplant cells and a frequency of at least 0.01% were required. To ensure at least 90% detection power, minimum frequency thresholds were set for each subject based on that subject's lowest-template unstimulated sample. Repertoire turnover was measured by Jensen-Shannon divergence between the top 1000 TCRbeta sequences post- and pre-transplant. Changes in detection of donor-reactive sequences were assessed with two-sided Fisher's exact tests. TCRdb mirrors the immuneACCESS table, restricted to in-frame sequences. Some clones are absent from its copies; in checked studies, under half trace to an unresolved V gene, and the reason for the others is unknown. That table is the source of V, J and clone size, and D and trimming were worked out from the DNA. This sample comprises approximately 10,000 clones, approximately 74% of them detected only once. The biggest ten clones account for under 25% of the sample.

General findings and caveats noted by the study authors: Low numbers of available donor cells limited the measurable donor-reactive repertoire in two subjects. The conclusions were considered preliminary, being limited by small, heterogeneous patient numbers and non-standardized post-transplant time points. Because allograft tissue specimens were not available, migration of donor-reactive T cells into the graft, rather than deletion, may have occurred. The decline in donor-reactive sequences exceeded the decline in third party-reactive sequences, suggesting partial antigen-specific deletion that was unrelated to withdrawal success. After accounting for repertoire turnover, donor-reactive detection was significantly reduced in 7 of 8 subjects for CD4 and 8 of 8 for CD8. In 5 of 8 subjects, regardless of tolerance or HCV status, circulating donor-reactive CD4 TCRbeta sequences dropped significantly post-transplant.

Unstimulated PBMCs, after thawing, were stained for CD3, CD4 and CD8 and then FACS-sorted into CD3+CD4+ and CD3+CD8+ populations. Each of the 8 studied subjects was randomized to immunosuppression withdrawal. The Qiagen DNeasy Blood and Tissue Kit was used for genomic DNA isolation. The receptor comes from a human patient who received a liver transplant. Following a transplant, a fraction of the T cells may be traceable to the graft donor. The sequences come from CD4+ T cells from blood, collected around 31 months after liver transplant.

The DNA sequence reads TGTGCCAGCAGATTTACAGGACTAGGGGACACTGAAGCTTTCTTT. Translation gives CASRFTGLGDTEAFF. The chain is assembled from TRBV13 and TRBJ1-1; TRBD1 might be the D gene, on 5 matching bases. The germline V gene (reference sequence) sets CDR1 to PRHDT and CDR2 to FYEKMQ. Trimming at the junction amounts to 6 bases on V and 3 bases on J, and the germline ends lie 17 bases apart. From cysteine to phenylalanine, the CDR3 is 15 amino acids long. CDR3 DNA is the only sequence kept; it has 45 bases, read in frame from the first base.